A selection of T cell receptor beta chains follows, all from one sample in a study of CD8 T cells in Susac syndrome. TCRdb independently ran MiXCR on the immunoSEQ multiplex PCR reads; one entry per CDR3 protein. Of 230,000 or so distinct CDR3 sequences in the sample, 95% are singletons; the top ten hold around 0.099%. Source material: CD4+ T cells from PBMCs. The source is a human donor with multiple sclerosis. Both conserved end residues are part of each CDR3. A D gene is named only where the DNA matches it firmly. Rows give clone size only sometimes, using once, few, many, or a class for an expanded clone.

abundance,v_gene,d_gene,j_gene,CDR3nt,CDR3aa
-,TRBV9,TRBD2,TRBJ2-5,TGTGCCAGCAGCGGCGGACTAGCGGGAGGGCAGGAGACCCAGTACTTC,CASSGGLAGGQETQYF
-,TRBV15,-,TRBJ2-2,TGTGCCACCAGCGCCCGCAAAGGGTTCGCCGGGGAGCTGTTTTTT,CATSARKGFAGELFF
-,TRBV30,-,TRBJ2-4,TGTGCCTGGAGAGGTCGGACAGATCTAGCCAAAAACATTCAGTACTTC,CAWRGRTDLAKNIQYF
-,TRBV12-3/TRBV12-4,TRBD1,TRBJ2-1,TGTGCCAGCAGTTTAGAGCGGCCAGGGGGTGGTAATGAGCAGTTCTTC,CASSLERPGGGNEQFF
-,TRBV27,TRBD1,TRBJ2-7,TGTGCCAGCAGTTTAGGGGACAGGGGCTACGAGCAGTACTTC,CASSLGDRGYEQYF
once,TRBV12-3/TRBV12-4,-,TRBJ2-3,TGTGCCAGCAGCCCCGCCTTCCGGGCCCCAGATACGCAGTATTTT,CASSPAFRAPDTQYF
-,TRBV5-1,-,TRBJ2-2,TGCGCCAGCAGCCCCGTAACCGCGCCCGGGGAGCTGTTTTTT,CASSPVTAPGELFF
once,TRBV12-3/TRBV12-4,-,TRBJ2-1,TGTGCCAGCAGTTTAGCCGAGGGGGATGAGCAGTTCTTC,CASSLAEGDEQFF
-,TRBV29-1,-,TRBJ2-1,TGCAGCGTTGATGGGTTGAAATACAATGAGCAGTTCTTC,CSVDGLKYNEQFF
-,TRBV25-1,-,TRBJ2-7,TGTGCCAGCAAGGACACAGGTTGGGAGCAGTACTTC,CASKDTGWEQYF
-,TRBV29-1,-,TRBJ1-2,TGCAGCGTTGAATGGGTTTTCGGCTACACCTTC,CSVEWVFGYTF
-,TRBV5-1,-,TRBJ2-3,TGCGCCAGCAAGGAGGGGCCAACGACAGATACGCAGTATTTT,CASKEGPTTDTQYF
-,TRBV11-3,-,TRBJ2-3,TGTGCCAGCAGCTTGCGGGAACGGGAAGATACGCAGTATTTT,CASSLREREDTQYF
-,TRBV5-1,-,TRBJ2-2,TGCGCCAGCAGCCCGGGCCAGCTGTGGACCGGGGAGCTGTTTTTT,CASSPGQLWTGELFF
-,TRBV3-1,-,TRBJ2-2,TGTGCCAGCAGCCCCCCGGGATACACCGGGGAGCTGTTTTTT,CASSPPGYTGELFF
-,TRBV20-1,-,TRBJ1-1,TGCAGTGCTAGTATAAGGAACACTGAAGCTTTCTTT,CSASIRNTEAFF
-,TRBV29-1,TRBD1,TRBJ1-2,TGCAGCGTTGAGGCGGGACAGGGTGTCTATGGCTACACCTTC,CSVEAGQGVYGYTF
-,TRBV5-1,TRBD2,TRBJ2-1,TGCGCCAGCAGCCCGCCGACTAGCGGGAGCAACAATGAGCAGTTCTTC,CASSPPTSGSNNEQFF
-,TRBV4-1,-,TRBJ2-5,TGCGCCAGCAGTTTGGGAGCGGCAGAGACCCAGTACTTC,CASSLGAAETQYF
-,TRBV23-1,-,TRBJ1-5,TGCGCCAGCAGTCAATCCGGCCAGCCTTATCAGCCCCAGCATTTT,CASSQSGQPYQPQHF
-,TRBV29-1,TRBD2,TRBJ2-1,TGCAGCGGAGAGACCCGGCGGGAGAGGTTTGAGCAGTTCTTC,CSGETRRERFEQFF
once,TRBV20-1,-,TRBJ2-5,TGCAGTGCTAGAGTGGAACTAGTGAGATCAGAGACCCAGTACTTC,CSARVELVRSETQYF
-,TRBV5-1,-,TRBJ1-5,TGCGCCAGCATCTACCGGGACCCCTTTTATCAGCCCCAGCATTTT,CASIYRDPFYQPQHF
-,TRBV20-1,-,TRBJ1-2,TGCAGTGCTAGAGATAACCGACAGATCTATGGCTACACCTTC,CSARDNRQIYGYTF
-,TRBV6-6,TRBD2,TRBJ2-7,TGTGCCAGCAGTCCATCCGGGACTAGCGGCCGCTACGAGCAGTACTTC,CASSPSGTSGRYEQYF
-,TRBV7-6,-,TRBJ1-5,TGTGCCAGCAGCGAGGGCCCCGGGCCCCAGCATTTT,CASSEGPGPQHF
-,TRBV7-3,TRBD2,TRBJ2-3,TGTGCCAGCAGCCACCTAGGAGCGGGGAACACAGATACGCAGTATTTT,CASSHLGAGNTDTQYF
-,TRBV12-3/TRBV12-4,-,TRBJ1-2,TGTGCCAGCAGGGCGGCAGCTTATGGCTACACCTTC,CASRAAAYGYTF
once,TRBV20-1,TRBD1,TRBJ2-1,TGCAGTGCTTGGGACAGGGGTAATGAGCAGTTCTTC,CSAWDRGNEQFF
-,TRBV6-5,TRBD1,TRBJ2-7,TGTGCCAGCAGCTCGCCGGTACAGGGGGCTGAGCAGTACTTC,CASSSPVQGAEQYF
-,TRBV30,-,TRBJ2-4,TGTGCCTGGACTGGACTAGCCAAAAACATTCAGTACTTC,CAWTGLAKNIQYF
-,TRBV5-1,-,TRBJ2-3,TGCGCCAGCAGCTCAGGGGACTTCACAGATACGCAGTATTTT,CASSSGDFTDTQYF
-,TRBV7-7,TRBD2,TRBJ2-1,TGTGCTAGCAGTCCCGGCGCTAGCGGGAGAACCTACAATGAGCAGTTCTTC,CASSPGASGRTYNEQFF
-,TRBV20-1,-,TRBJ2-1,TGCAGTGCCGATTCCCGGGGGCGATCCTACAATGAGCAGTTCTTC,CSADSRGRSYNEQFF
-,TRBV20-1,TRBD1,TRBJ1-5,TGCAGTGCCTCTTCCGGGACAGGGCCTCAGCCCCAGCATTTT,CSASSGTGPQPQHF
-,TRBV12-3/TRBV12-4,-,TRBJ1-5,TGTGCCAGCAGCCCGGGACAAAGTGTTTATCAGCCCCAGCATTTT,CASSPGQSVYQPQHF
-,TRBV20-1,-,TRBJ2-3,TGCAGTGCTGAATTCGGACTCGCGCAGACAGATACGCAGTATTTT,CSAEFGLAQTDTQYF
once,TRBV2,-,TRBJ2-7,TGTGCCAGCAGGACAGACTCCTACGAGCAGTACTTC,CASRTDSYEQYF
-,TRBV10-3,-,TRBJ1-2,TGTGCCATCATGGAGATGGTAGGGGGCTACACCTTC,CAIMEMVGGYTF
once,TRBV7-9,-,TRBJ2-3,TGTGCCAGCAGCAAAGGAGGTAGCACAGATACGCAGTATTTT,CASSKGGSTDTQYF
-,TRBV5-6,-,TRBJ2-1,TGTGCCAGCAGCTTTCCCGGGGCTTTGAGCTCCTACAATGAGCAGTTCTTC,CASSFPGALSSYNEQFF
-,TRBV27,TRBD2,TRBJ2-3,TGTGCCAGCAGTGGGACTTGGGAGGGAAGGACTACTTTAAGAACAGATACGCAGTATTTT,CASSGTWEGRTTLRTDTQYF
-,TRBV7-9,-,TRBJ2-2,TGTGCCAGCAGCTTCCGAAGCGCGAACACCGGGGAGCTGTTTTTT,CASSFRSANTGELFF
-,TRBV7-9,-,TRBJ1-5,TGTGCCAGCAGCTTAGCATTCTCAGGGGTTCAGCCCCAGCATTTT,CASSLAFSGVQPQHF